Each of the 16 T cell receptor beta chains below was sequenced from the same sample in a study of blood T cell dynamics during melanoma immunotherapy. Time point defined: week 3, after first cycle of checkpoint inhibitor. Some clones are missing from TCRdb's copy, which holds only in-frame ones; the method was immunoSEQ multiplex PCR. The repertoire has 15,000 or so clones, roughly 85% of them found once; the top ten carry approximately 7.8%. The material sequenced was blood, taken from a patient treated with checkpoint blockade. The receptors come from a human donor with melanoma.

J is TRBJ2-1 and V is TRBV28; the match to TRBD2 covers 7 bases. The germline CDR1 and CDR2 sequences are MDHEN and SYDVKM. This CDR3 spans 17 amino acids. V shed 5 bases and J 8 bases; nucleotides not matched to a gene: 18. In DNA form, the CDR3 reads TGTGCCAGCAGTGCTCCGGGGTGGGGCGGGAGATCTGATGAGCAGTTCTTC. It encodes CASSAPGWGGRSDEQFF.

The chain carries TRBV5-1 and TRBJ1-5; D is ambiguous. Per the germline V gene, CDR1 is SGHRS and CDR2 is YFSETQ. This CDR3 region has 13 residues. Trimming cost V 0 bases and J 1 base, with 2 bases left between them. The CDR3 DNA reads as TGCGCCAGCAGCTTGGGCAGCAATCAGCCCCAGCATTTT. The encoded protein is CASSLGSNQPQHF.

V usage is TRBV5-1 and J usage is TRBJ1-6, with D possibly being TRBD1 (5 bases). Germline lookup yields CDR1 SGHRS and CDR2 YFSETQ. V lost 0 bases, J lost 9 bases, and 13 bases lay in between. This CDR3 has 15 amino acids. DNA of the CDR3: TGCGCCAGCAGCTTGGACCAGGGTGAAACTTCACCCCTCCACTTT. This encodes CASSLDQGETSPLHF.

About this clone itself: This sample includes further DNA sequences coding for the same CDR3. The chain has TRBV18 and TRBJ2-2; 10 bases align to TRBD1. CDR1 KGHSH and CDR2 LQKENI come from the germline V gene. The J segment lost 2 bases and the V segment lost 0 bases, leaving 0 bases of the junction unmatched. CDR3 length: 16 residues. CDR3 amino acids: CASSPPTGGNTGELFF. CDR3 sequence (DNA): TGTGCCAGCTCACCACCGACAGGGGGCAACACCGGGGAGCTGTTTTTT.

The rearrangement uses TRBV9 and TRBJ1-1; D not certain. The CDR3 length is 15 residues. Germline CDR1 reads SGDLS; CDR2 reads YYNGEE. Trimming shortened V by 2 bases and J by 0 bases, and 11 bases separated the two germline ends. DNA for the CDR3: TGTGCCAGCAGCGTGGGAGACATGATGAACACTGAAGCTTTCTTT. Amino acids: CASSVGDMMNTEAFF. The entire variable domain, with the rest obtained from reference TRBV9 and TRBJ1-1, is as follows: DSGVTQTPKHLITATGQRVTLRCSPRSGDLSVYWYQQSLDQGLQFLIQYYNGEERAKGNILERFSAQQFPDLHSELNLSSLELGDSALYFCASSVGDMMNTEAFFGQGTRLTVV.

This sequence joins TRBV5-1 and TRBJ2-7; possible D gene TRBD2, 5 bases. Germline CDR1 SGHRS, CDR2 YFSETQ. The CDR3 loop spans 16 amino acids. V was clipped by 0 bases and J by 0 bases, with 13 bases between them. The CDR3 here is CASSLGLAPSSYEQYF. Written as DNA, the CDR3 is TGCGCCAGCAGCTTGGGGTTAGCGCCGAGCTCCTACGAGCAGTACTTC.

The J gene is TRBJ2-3, the V gene TRBV29-1; 8 nucleotides agree with TRBD1. V shed 3 bases, J shed 6 bases, and the junction held 8 bases outside the gene matches. The CDR3 runs 14 residues. Germline V gene data show CDR1 as SQVTM and CDR2 as ANQGSEA. The CDR3 DNA reads as TGCAGCGTTGAGGGAACAGGGGGTTTGGATACGCAGTATTTT. This translates into CSVEGTGGLDTQYF.

This clone was seen once. The chain recombines TRBV4-3 with TRBJ2-7, with TRBD1 identical over 7 bases. The CDR3 extends over 15 amino acids. The germline V gene has CDR1 LGHNA and CDR2 YSLEER. Trimming at V came to 1 base and at J to 5 bases, leaving 8 bases not matched to a gene. CDR3 in amino acids: CASSQAATGMNEQYF. As DNA, the CDR3 is TGCGCCAGCAGCCAAGCAGCGACAGGGATGAACGAGCAGTACTTC.

This sequence joins TRBV6-5 and TRBJ2-7, with 12 bases identical to TRBD2. CDR1 is MNHEY and CDR2 is SVGAGI in the germline V gene. CDR3 length: 14 amino acids. V trimming: 7 bases; J trimming: 1 base; junction bases outside the gene matches: 2. The CDR3: CASKTSGGSYEQYF. The DNA for the CDR3 is TGTGCCAGCAAGACTAGCGGGGGATCCTACGAGCAGTACTTC.

This chain connects TRBV7-9 to TRBJ1-1; D remains ambiguous. Germline assignment: CDR1 SEHNR and CDR2 FQNEAQ (reference sequence). V shed 1 base and J shed 5 bases, with 8 bases lying between them. The CDR3 loop spans 13 amino acids. Here the CDR3 DNA reads TGTGCCAGCAGCTTAGAGCTTCTTACTGAAGCTTTCTTT. As protein: CASSLELLTEAFF.

The rearrangement joins TRBV15 to TRBJ1-6; 9 nucleotides line up with TRBD1. Germline V gene data show CDR1 as LNHNV and CDR2 as YYDKDF (reference sequence). The CDR3 is made up of 15 amino acids. The J segment lost 10 bases and the V segment lost 2 bases, leaving 6 bases of the junction unmatched. CDR3 region: CATSRLTGGGSPLHF. CDR3 nucleotide sequence: TGTGCCACCAGCAGACTTACAGGGGGCGGCTCACCCCTCCACTTT. Supplemented by reference TRBV15 and TRBJ1-6, the full variable domain reads DAMVIQNPRYQVTQFGKPVTLSCSQTLNHNVMYWYQQKSSQAPKLLFHYYDKDFNNEADTPDNFQSRRPNTSFCFLDIRSPGLGDTAMYLCATSRLTGGGSPLHFGNGTRLTVT.

The chain combines TRBV7-8 with TRBJ2-7; 11 bases are a match to TRBD1. The CDR3 spans 14 residues. Trimming at V came to 5 bases and at J to 4 bases, leaving 4 bases not matched to a gene. Germline values: CDR1 SGHVS, CDR2 FQNEAQ. DNA for the CDR3: TGTGCCAGCAGCCCAGGACAGGGGGCTTACGAGCAGTACTTC. Translated: CASSPGQGAYEQYF.

This chain links TRBV7-6 with TRBJ2-1; TRBD2 agrees at 10 bases. The V gene end was trimmed by 4 bases and the J gene end by 5 bases; junction bases not matched to a gene: 11. There are 17 residues in the CDR3. Germline-derived CDR1 and CDR2 are SGHVS and FNYEAQ. In nucleotides, the CDR3 is TGTGCCAGCAGCTCAACACCTAGCGGGAGTTTGGACAATGAGCAGTTCTTC. Translated, it gives CASSSTPSGSLDNEQFF.

The chain links TRBV10-1 to TRBJ2-1; TRBD2 matches at 8 bases. This CDR3 has 14 amino acids. Germline CDR1 reads WNHNN; CDR2 reads SYGVQD (reference sequence). Trimming took 6 bases from V and 3 from J; bases not matched to a gene: 4. The CDR3 DNA reads TGCGCCAGCAGCGGGAGGGCGCTCTACAATGAGCAGTTCTTC. Protein sequence: CASSGRALYNEQFF.

The V call is TRBV7-2, the J call TRBJ2-3; perhaps TRBD2 as D (6 bases). CDR1 and CDR2 from the germline V gene are SGHTA and FQGNSA. V lost 4 bases to trimming and J lost 2 bases, with 10 bases between them. This CDR3 is built from 14 residues. The CDR3 DNA reads as TGTGCCAGCAGCTCTAGCGTTTTCACAGATACGCAGTATTTT. The encoded protein is CASSSSVFTDTQYF.

The chain employs TRBV9 and TRBJ2-3; D is ambiguous. V was shortened by 0 bases and J by 0 bases, with 8 bases between the two germline ends. Germline CDR1 SGDLS, CDR2 YYNGEE. The CDR3 is 15 residues long. For the CDR3, the DNA is TGTGCCAGCAGCGTAGTGACCGGTAGCACAGATACGCAGTATTTT. The encoded protein is CASSVVTGSTDTQYF.